Shown below are 26 T cell receptor beta chains from a single sample sequenced in a study of T cells in women clearing cervical HPV infection. Assay used: immunoSEQ multiplex PCR; TCRdb lists only in-frame clones, some missing. The ten most abundant clones cover less than 8.5% of a sample with some 30,000 clones. What was sequenced was blood buffy coat. These receptors all stem from a woman aged 18 to 75 with a cervical HPV16 infection that either progressed to CIN3+ or cleared (not recorded which).

Worth noting for this clone: Coverage ceases 3 residues before the CDR3 finishes, and the germline J gene fills in the end. V and J are TRBV4-1 and TRBJ2-2, with D perhaps matching TRBD2 (6 bases). Trimming left V 4 bases short and J 7 bases short, with 16 bases between. The CDR3 totals 15 residues. Per germline, CDR1 MGHRA and CDR2 YSYEKL. The CDR3 loop reads CASSRRGSGGGELFF. CDR3 bases read: TGCGCCAGCAGCCGTCGGGGGAGTGGTGGCGGGGAG.

Comments on this clone: The CDR3 extends 3 residues past the end of the read, so its final part is completed from the germline J gene. The J gene is TRBJ2-3, the V gene TRBV5-4; D remains unclear. This CDR3 is built from 13 residues. V lost 4 bases to trimming and J lost 2 bases, with 8 bases between them. Germline V gene sequence: CDR1 SGHNT, CDR2 YYREEE (reference sequence). The CDR3 loop reads CASSASVTDTQYF. The sequenced CDR3 bases are TGTGCCAGCAGCGCGTCTGTCACAGATACG.

Comment on this clone: The read halts 3 residues ahead of the CDR3 end, with the missing end drawn from the germline J gene. The V and J genes are TRBV19 and TRBJ1-2; TRBD1 aligns across 7 bases. The germline V gene has CDR1 LNHDA and CDR2 SQIVND (reference sequence). The CDR3 length is 14 residues. CDR3 sequence reads: CASSMGEGATGYTF. The covered CDR3 bases are TGTGCCAGTAGTATGGGAGAGGGGGCGACCGGC.

A word on this clone: The observed sequence ends 3 residues before the CDR3 terminus, with the missing tail filled in from the germline J gene. This sequence joins TRBV16 and TRBJ1-2; 7 bases align to TRBD1. After removal of 0 bases from V and 6 bases from J, the junction contained 7 bases not matched to a gene. Germline CDR1 and CDR2: KGHSY and FQNENV. The CDR3 loop spans 15 amino acids. CDR3 loop: CASSQSQLGGDGYTF. CDR3 DNA (partial): TGTGCCAGCAGCCAATCGCAGTTAGGGGGCGATGGC.

This CDR3 reads CASSGGGTRTLVSYNEQFF. CDR3 DNA (partial): TGTGCCAGCAGCGGGGGAGGGACTAGAACCCTCGTCTCCTACAATGAG. This chain uses TRBV9 with TRBJ2-1; 8 bases map to TRBD2. Sequencing ends 3 residues short of the CDR3 end; the germline J gene provides the rest. V was clipped by 3 bases and J by 0 bases; unmatched bases: 14. In germline, CDR1 is SGDLS, CDR2 YYNGEE. The CDR3 spans 19 residues.

With regard to this clone: Read data end 3 residues before the CDR3 end; the end is taken from the germline J gene. This chain uses TRBV20-1 with TRBJ1-1; tentatively, D is TRBD1 (5 bases). V was trimmed by 1 base and J by 2 bases, leaving 17 bases between them. CDR3 length: 16 residues. CDR1 is DFQATT and CDR2 is SNEGSKA in the germline V gene (reference sequence). The sequenced part of the CDR3 DNA is TGCAGTGCTAGAGCCGTACGGGGGGGTTTTAACACTGAA. It is translated as CSARAVRGGFNTE. The CDR3 as a whole reads CSARAVRGGFNTEAFF.

CDR3 sequence: CASSLAYAEKLFF. The covered CDR3 bases are TGTGCCAGCAGCTTAGCCTATGCTGAAAAA. This rearrangement joins TRBV7-6 to TRBJ1-4; D is uncertain. Read coverage stops 3 residues before the CDR3 terminus; the germline J gene supplies the remainder. V was pared by 0 bases and J by 7 bases, with 6 bases between. CDR1 is SGHVS and CDR2 is FNYEAQ in the germline V gene. The CDR3 consists of 13 residues. The full variable domain, in which reference TRBV7-6 and TRBJ1-4 provide the parts outside the CDR3, is GAGVSQSPRYKVTKRGQDVALRCDPISGHVSLYWYRQALGQGPEFLTYFNYEAQQDKSGLPNDRFSAERPEGSISTLTIQRTEQRDSAMYRCASSLAYAEKLFFGSGTQLSVL.

Worth noting for this clone: Sequencing ends 3 residues short of the CDR3 end; the germline J gene provides the rest. The chain is built from TRBV19 and TRBJ2-1; D is possibly TRBD1 or TRBD2 (5 bases each). Germline-derived CDR1 and CDR2 are LNHDA and SQIVND (reference sequence). V lost 5 bases and J lost 6, with 14 bases in between. The CDR3 runs 14 residues. CDR3 loop: CASSPPPGSNEQFF. The covered CDR3 bases are TGTGCCAGTAGTCCCCCACCAGGGAGCAATGAG. Full variable domain (outside the CDR3, taken from reference TRBV19 and TRBJ2-1): DGGITQSPKYLFRKEGQNVTLSCEQNLNHDAMYWYRQDPGQGLRLIYYSQIVNDFQKGDIAEGYSVSREKKESFPLTVTSAQKNPTAFYLCASSPPPGSNEQFFGPGTRLTVL.

Turning to this clone: The read comes to an end 3 residues before the CDR3 does, leaving the germline J gene to fill in the end. The chain uses TRBV20-1 and TRBJ1-4; no reliable D call. Trimming removed 0 bases at V and 2 bases at J, with 13 bases between. The CDR3 contains 16 residues. Germline loops: CDR1 DFQATT, CDR2 SNEGSKA (reference sequence). The CDR3 region is CSARDQEGRTNEKLFF. The CDR3 bases that were read are TGCAGTGCTAGAGATCAGGAGGGTCGGACTAATGAAAAA.

As concerns this clone: The read terminates 3 residues before the CDR3 end, so the remaining end is supplied by the germline J gene. The rearrangement links TRBV2 to TRBJ2-1; no reliable D call. The CDR3 spans 11 residues. The V gene's germline CDR1 is SNHLY and CDR2 FYNNEI. With 2 bases removed from V and 8 bases from J, the gap between germline ends came to 4 bases. Incomplete CDR3 DNA: TGTGCCAGCAGTGAAAGGGATGAG. Its translation is CASSERDE. The whole CDR3 protein is CASSERDEQFF.

Concerning this clone: The read terminates 3 residues ahead of where the CDR3 ends, so the germline J gene completes it. This rearrangement joins TRBV19 to TRBJ1-2, with 9 bases lining up with TRBD1. V shed 5 bases, J shed 2 bases, and the junction held 6 bases outside the gene matches. Germline lookup yields CDR1 LNHDA and CDR2 SQIVND (reference sequence). This CDR3 has 15 residues. CDR3 bases read: TGTGCCAGTAGTGCCCCGACAGGGGGGAACTATGGC. Translation gives CASSAPTGGNYG. The entire CDR3 protein is CASSAPTGGNYGYTF.

Concerning this clone itself: With the read ending 3 residues before the CDR3 end, the germline J gene is used to fill in that end. J is TRBJ1-5 and V is TRBV30; no definite D call. V lost 2 bases and J lost 0, with 5 bases in between. Germline CDR1 GTSNPN, CDR2 SVGIG (reference sequence). The CDR3 covers 13 residues. The CDR3 is CAWSLASNQPQHF. Partial CDR3 DNA: TGTGCCTGGAGTTTAGCTAGCAATCAGCCC.

The CDR3 bases that were read are TGTGCCAGCCGGACAGGGACTCAGCCC. Amino acids: CASRTGTQP. From start to end, the CDR3 is CASRTGTQPQHF. The V gene is TRBV7-9, the J gene TRBJ1-5; 8 nucleotides agree with TRBD1. Read sequence stops 3 residues before the CDR3 end, and the germline J gene provides the missing end. The germline gives CDR1 SEHNR, CDR2 FQNEAQ (reference sequence). The junction had 3 bases not matched to a gene; V was cut back by 8 bases and J by 6 bases. The CDR3 consists of 12 residues.

In regard to this clone: Sequencing ends 3 residues short of the CDR3 end; the germline J gene provides the rest. V gene TRBV5-1 combines with J gene TRBJ2-3, with D tentatively TRBD2 (6 bases). Germline V gene data show CDR1 as SGHRS and CDR2 as YFSETQ. With 7 bases removed from V and 2 bases from J, the gap between germline ends came to 11 bases. This CDR3 region has 13 residues. The part of the CDR3 DNA that was read is TGCGCCAGCCGACTAGACTTCACAGATACG. Protein sequence: CASRLDFTDT. The entire CDR3 reads CASRLDFTDTQYF.

About this clone itself: The read halts 3 residues ahead of the CDR3 end, with the missing end drawn from the germline J gene. The rearrangement links TRBV11-2 to TRBJ2-1; tentative D call: TRBD2 (5 bases). V lost 3 bases and J 3 bases, leaving 9 bases between the germline ends. The germline V gene encodes CDR1 SGHAT and CDR2 FQNNGV. The CDR3 is 14 residues long. CDR3 amino acids: CASSLAGVYNEQFF. CDR3 DNA, as far as it was read: TGTGCCAGCAGCTTGGCGGGCGTCTACAATGAG.

CDR3: CASSFGDRSYNEQFF. The DNA read from the CDR3 is TGTGCCAGCAGCTTCGGGGATCGCTCCTACAATGAG. The chain is built from TRBV5-6 and TRBJ2-1, with D possibly matching TRBD2 (5 bases). The read gets to within 3 residues of the CDR3 end, and the germline J gene fills in the rest. Trimming removed 2 bases at V and 0 bases at J, with 9 bases between. Per the germline V gene, CDR1 is SGHDT and CDR2 is YYEEEE. The CDR3 contains 15 residues.

Comments on this clone: The CDR3 end lies 3 residues beyond the end of the read and is filled in from the germline J gene. The V call is TRBV7-2, the J call TRBJ1-2; no definite D call. The CDR3 has 14 residues. CDR1 and CDR2 from the germline V gene are SGHTA and FQGNSA. Partial CDR3 DNA: TGTGCCAGCAGCTTAGAGGGTCGAACAGATACC. This encodes CASSLEGRTDT. The entire CDR3 protein is CASSLEGRTDTYTF.

Concerning this clone itself: Read data end 3 residues before the CDR3 end; the end is taken from the germline J gene. The rearrangement joins TRBV28 to TRBJ2-3; D tentatively fits TRBD1 or TRBD2 (6 bases each). The V end lost 3 bases, the J end lost 4 bases, and 11 bases lay between the germline ends. The CDR3 runs to 14 residues. Germline V CDR1 and CDR2: MDHEN, SYDVKM. CDR3 protein: CASSFPGEADTQYF. The covered CDR3 bases are TGTGCCAGCAGTTTCCCAGGGGAGGCAGATACG.

Concerning this clone itself: Read coverage stops 3 residues before the CDR3 terminus; the germline J gene supplies the remainder. This rearrangement joins TRBV19 to TRBJ1-6, with D perhaps TRBD1 (5 bases). This CDR3 has 14 amino acids. V was cut by 4 bases and J by 7 bases, with 11 bases left in between. Germline lookup yields CDR1 LNHDA and CDR2 SQIVND (reference sequence). Here the CDR3 reads CASSSRPGNSPLHF. CDR3 DNA (partial): TGTGCCAGTAGTAGCCGGCCAGGGAATTCACCC. Full variable domain (remainder filled in from reference TRBV19 and TRBJ1-6): DGGITQSPKYLFRKEGQNVTLSCEQNLNHDAMYWYRQDPGQGLRLIYYSQIVNDFQKGDIAEGYSVSREKKESFPLTVTSAQKNPTAFYLCASSSRPGNSPLHFGNGTRLTVT.

As concerns this clone: From the germline J gene comes the end of the CDR3, since the read stops 3 residues before it. The rearrangement uses TRBV20-1 and TRBJ1-2, with D unresolved. V was pared by 3 bases and J by 2 bases, with 10 bases between. Germline lookup yields CDR1 DFQATT and CDR2 SNEGSKA (reference sequence). This CDR3 comprises 13 residues. CDR3 DNA (partial): TGCAGTGCTAGGTTTGCGGAAAACTATGGC. It translates to CSARFAENYG. The CDR3 as a whole reads CSARFAENYGYTF.

As concerns this clone: The sequence runs out 3 residues before the end of the CDR3; the remainder is reconstructed from the germline J gene. The J gene is TRBJ2-1, the V gene TRBV15, with TRBD2 identical over 9 bases. This CDR3 has 15 amino acids. J lost 9 bases, V lost 1 base, and 7 bases had no gene match. Germline V gene data show CDR1 as LNHNV and CDR2 as YYDKDF (reference sequence). The sequenced part of the CDR3 DNA is TGTGCCACCAGCAGAGTGGGCGGGAGGGAGGTTGAG. Its protein is CATSRVGGREVE. The entire CDR3 sequence reads CATSRVGGREVEQFF.

Details on this clone: Read coverage stops 3 residues before the CDR3 terminus; the germline J gene supplies the remainder. The chain recombines TRBV19 with TRBJ1-2; perhaps TRBD1 as D (5 bases). The CDR3 totals 15 residues. CDR1 LNHDA and CDR2 SQIVND come from the germline V gene (reference sequence). Trimming shortened V by 4 bases and J by 5 bases, and 17 bases separated the two germline ends. The sequenced part of the CDR3 DNA is TGTGCCAGTAGTAAAGAGATCACAGGTACTTATGGC. Translating it yields CASSKEITGTYG. Given in full, the CDR3 is CASSKEITGTYGYTF.

Of note for this clone: With the read ending 3 residues before the CDR3 end, the germline J gene is used to fill in that end. This chain uses TRBV20-1 with TRBJ2-3; TRBD2 matches 7 bases. V lost 3 bases, J lost 0 bases, and 0 bases stayed unmatched. Germline CDR1 is DFQATT and CDR2 is SNEGSKA (reference sequence). This CDR3 is built from 13 residues. The CDR3 DNA, read in part, is TGCAGTGCTAGCGGGGGGAGCACAGATACG. Translated: CSASGGSTDT. The entire CDR3 sequence reads CSASGGSTDTQYF.

Concerning this clone itself: The CDR3 extends 3 residues past the end of the read, so its final part is completed from the germline J gene. The chain employs TRBV7-2 and TRBJ2-1, with D possibly matching TRBD2 (5 bases). Trimming removed 3 bases at V and 5 bases at J, with 11 bases between. Per germline, CDR1 SGHTA and CDR2 FQGNSA. This CDR3 has 14 residues. The covered CDR3 bases are TGTGCCAGCAGCTTGGAACTAGAGGACAATGAG. Its translation is CASSLELEDNE. The whole CDR3 protein reads CASSLELEDNEQFF. The full variable domain, with the rest looked up from reference TRBV7-2 and TRBJ2-1, is GAGVSQSPSNKVTEKGKDVELRCDPISGHTALYWYRQSLGQGLEFLIYFQGNSAPDKSGLPSDRFSAERTGGSVSTLTIQRTQQEDSAVYLCASSLELEDNEQFFGPGTRLTVL.

Regarding this clone: The sequence runs out 3 residues before the end of the CDR3; the remainder is reconstructed from the germline J gene. The gene calls are TRBV5-1 and TRBJ1-2, with 10 bases matching TRBD1. The trim removed 5 bases at V and 6 bases at J, leaving 7 bases unmatched. The length of the CDR3 is 14 residues. CDR1 is SGHRS and CDR2 is YFSETQ in the germline V gene. The part of the CDR3 DNA that was read is TGCGCCAGCAGTTTTCGGACAGGGGGGGATGGC. It translates to CASSFRTGGDG. The complete CDR3 protein is CASSFRTGGDGYTF.

In regard to this clone: Read sequence stops 3 residues before the CDR3 end, and the germline J gene provides the missing end. This rearrangement joins TRBV7-2 to TRBJ1-2; a possible D gene is TRBD1 (5 bases). The germline V gene encodes CDR1 SGHTA and CDR2 FQGNSA. This CDR3 spans 16 amino acids. The CDR3 DNA, read in part, is TGTGCCAGCAGCTTAGCAACTAGCGGGACCTACAATGAC. The encoded protein is CASSLATSGTYND. The whole CDR3 sequence reads CASSLATSGTYNDYTF.